The present T cell receptor (beta chain) was sequenced within a study of CXCR3-negative and CXCR3-positive naive CD8 T cells. Concerning this clonotype: Its antigen remains unknown.

UMI-labeled 5' RACE TRB cDNA libraries were prepared from the cells. TCRdb reprocessed the 5' RACE reads and stores each CDR3 protein as one record, lacking DNA. The sample includes around 84,000 distinct CDR3 sequences. This CDR3 is 15 amino acids long. Germline lookup yields CDR1 SEHNR and CDR2 FQNEAQ (reference sequence). Study outcomes and limitations: TRBV-TRBJ usage was alike in naive CXCR3-negative and CXCR3-positive cells but differed in memory cells. Cryopreserved cells partially lost CXCR3 expression, and fresh PBMCs were used in most assays. Naive cells positive for CXCR3 carried more hydrophobic TRB CDR3s than CXCR3-negative ones.

Sorting was done in triplicate for each CD8+ T cell subset (fewer than 340,000 cells each). CD45RO-CCR7+CD27+CD95- marked naive CD8+ T cells. The TCR was taken from a human donor in good health. Some clones in this sample may be carry-over from other donors' samples. The chain carries TRBV7-9 and TRBJ2-1; TCRdb calls TRBD2, which cannot be checked without DNA. The sequenced sample consisted of naive CXCR3+ CD8+ T cells from blood. Subset reported: CD45RO-CCR7+CD27+CD95- naive CD8+ T cells expressing CXCR3 (TNR3+). CDR3 protein: CASTATSGQPNEQFF. The full variable domain, completed using reference TRBV7-9 and TRBJ2-1, is DTGVSQNPRHKITKRGQNVTFRCDPISEHNRLYWYRQTLGQGPEFLTYFQNEAQLEKSRLLSDRFSAERPKGSFSTLEIQRTEQGDSAMYLCASTATSGQPNEQFFGPGTRLTVL.